The entry below describes one T cell receptor beta chain. Trimming left V 3 bases short and J 0 bases short, with 17 bases between. This CDR3 is built from 18 residues. The germline CDR1 and CDR2 sequences are SGHTA and FQGNSA. This sample was included in a study of blood T cell repertoires in COVID-19. Under the authors' procedure: Amplification with reference gene primers provided the estimates of nucleated cell counts. The protocol was immunoSEQ multiplex PCR, while the TCRdb copy is restricted to in-frame clones and leaves out a portion. The V and J calls and clone size were taken over from that table, and D and trimming were inferred from the DNA. In the table there are about 100,000 clones, roughly nine tenths of which are singletons.

The chain is built from TRBV7-2 and TRBJ1-4, with D perhaps TRBD1 (5 bases). Sequencing used peripheral blood. The sequence came from a man aged 50 to 60 with active COVID-19. The CDR3 region is CASSLGHRSRATNEKLFF. Here the CDR3 DNA reads TGTGCCAGCAGCTTGGGGCACAGGAGTCGAGCAACTAATGAAAAACTGTTTTTT.